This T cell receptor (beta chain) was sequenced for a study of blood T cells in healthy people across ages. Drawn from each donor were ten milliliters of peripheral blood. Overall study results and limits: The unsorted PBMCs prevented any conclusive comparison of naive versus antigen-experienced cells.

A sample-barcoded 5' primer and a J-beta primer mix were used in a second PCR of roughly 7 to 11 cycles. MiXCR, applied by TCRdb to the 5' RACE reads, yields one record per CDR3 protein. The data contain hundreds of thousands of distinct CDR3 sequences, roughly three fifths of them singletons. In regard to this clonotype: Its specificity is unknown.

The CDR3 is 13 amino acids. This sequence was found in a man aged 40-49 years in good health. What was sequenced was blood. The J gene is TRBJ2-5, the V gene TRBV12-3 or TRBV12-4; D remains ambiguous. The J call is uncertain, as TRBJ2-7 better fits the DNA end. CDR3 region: CASSGYVGYEQYF. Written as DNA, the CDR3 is TGTGCCAGCAGCGGATATGTTGGATACGAGCAGTACTTC.